The 26 T cell receptor beta chains given below trace back to one sample, sequenced in a study of blood T cell repertoires in COVID-19 (dated by TCRdb to 2020 to 2021). Preparation of the library involved the immunoSEQ multiplex PCR assay. Entries here come from immuneACCESS through TCRdb and include only in-frame sequences with V and J called. Some clones fail to appear in such tables; in the studies checked, an unresolved V gene covers under half of the shortfall, and the cause of the remainder is unknown. Within this sample are some 110,000 clones, with around 80% of them counted one time only. Roughly 2.5% of the sample is taken by the ten largest. The sequencing input was peripheral blood. These TCRs come from a man in his fifties or sixties with acute or convalescent COVID-19.

The V call is TRBV14, the J call TRBJ1-1; D perhaps matches TRBD1 (5 bases). Germline V lookup: CDR1 SGHDN, CDR2 FVKESK. This CDR3 is 15 amino acids long. Trimming cost V 3 bases and J 5 bases, with 16 bases left between them. CDR3 DNA: TGTGCCAGCAGCCAGACCCCTTGGGGGGGGACTGAAGCTTTCTTT. It is translated as CASSQTPWGGTEAFF.

The chain links TRBV13 to TRBJ2-2; D might be TRBD2 (6 bases). This CDR3 has 13 amino acids. V lost 5 bases and J lost 6, with 10 bases in between. Germline V CDR1 and CDR2: PRHDT, FYEKMQ (reference sequence). The CDR3 loop is CASSPGLPGELFF. As DNA, the CDR3 is TGTGCCAGCAGCCCGGGACTCCCCGGGGAGCTGTTTTTT. The variable domain in full, with the rest retrieved from reference TRBV13 and TRBJ2-2, is AAGVIQSPRHLIKEKRETATLKCYPIPRHDTVYWYQQGPGQDPQFLISFYEKMQSDKGSIPDRFSAQQFSDYHSELNMSSLELGDSALYFCASSPGLPGELFFGEGSRLTVL.

This clone was seen just once. The chain's CDR3 is CSVLISGQETQYF. The CDR3 bases are TGCAGCGTCCTAATTAGCGGCCAAGAGACCCAGTACTTC. V usage is TRBV29-1 and J usage is TRBJ2-5; D perhaps matches TRBD2 (6 bases). Germline CDR1 reads SQVTM; CDR2 reads ANQGSEA. The CDR3 is 13 residues long. Trimming shortened V by 6 bases and J by 1 base, and 12 bases separated the two germline ends.

The V and J genes are TRBV5-1 and TRBJ1-2, with TRBD1 as a possible D gene (6 bases). Trimming removed 6 bases at V and 0 bases at J, with 9 bases between. The CDR3 is 13 residues long. Germline CDR1 and CDR2: SGHRS and YFSETQ. The CDR3 DNA is TGCGCCAGCATACAGGGAGCTAACTATGGCTACACCTTC. The encoded protein is CASIQGANYGYTF.

The chain is built from TRBV9 and TRBJ2-5; no definite D call. Germline CDR1 and CDR2: SGDLS and YYNGEE. The V and J ends lost 2 bases and 5 bases respectively, with 13 bases between them. CDR3 length equals 14 residues. CDR3 loop: CASSVAPGHETQYF. The CDR3 coding sequence is TGTGCCAGCAGCGTCGCACCGGGTCATGAGACCCAGTACTTC.

Turning to this clone: One end of the junction varies from germline; a read error may be responsible. This sequence joins TRBV2 and TRBJ1-1; D gene ambiguous. This CDR3 spans 9 amino acids. Germline CDR1 is SNHLY and CDR2 is FYNNEI. The CDR3 sequence: CASSLYRVF. The DNA for the CDR3 is TGTGCCAGCAGCCTCTACCGGGTATTT.

The V call is TRBV4-1, the J call TRBJ1-2; D is ambiguous. Germline CDR1 is MGHRA and CDR2 is YSYEKL. Trimming left V 1 base short and J 5 bases short, with 8 bases between. This CDR3 is 13 amino acids long. CDR3 in DNA: TGCGCCAGCAGCCAAGTAAGCGAGTATGGCTACACCTTC. Its protein product is CASSQVSEYGYTF.

This clone was seen a few times. The chain is built from TRBV6-5 and TRBJ1-1, with TRBD1 identical over 9 bases. The length of the CDR3 is 15 residues. The ends lost 6 bases at V and 5 bases at J; junction bases unmatched: 10. Germline V gene sequence: CDR1 MNHEY, CDR2 SVGAGI. CDR3 nucleotide sequence: TGTGCCAGCAGGCGTACAGGGGGCGCGGGAACTGAAGCTTTCTTT. Translation: CASRRTGGAGTEAFF.

This chain joins TRBV7-7 and TRBJ2-7; maybe TRBD1 (5 bases). Germline V gives CDR1 SSHAT, CDR2 FNYEAQ (reference sequence). The CDR3 contains 15 residues. Trimming shortened V by 2 bases and J by 2 bases, and 13 bases separated the two germline ends. The chain's CDR3 is CASSLRATGPYEQYF. CDR3 in DNA: TGTGCCAGCAGCTTACGGGCTACAGGACCCTACGAGCAGTACTTC.

The chain links TRBV6-5 to TRBJ2-7; possibly TRBD1 for D (6 bases). The CDR3 is made up of 15 amino acids. Per the germline V gene, CDR1 is MNHEY and CDR2 is SVGAGI. V shed 6 bases and J shed 4 bases, with 19 bases lying between them. CDR3 amino acids: CASRPQTGSLYEQYF. The CDR3 nucleotides are TGTGCCAGCAGACCCCAGACAGGTTCGTTGTACGAGCAGTACTTC.

The chain carries TRBV25-1 and TRBJ1-5; 12 bases fit TRBD1. CDR3 length: 17 amino acids. Germline CDR1 is MGHDK and CDR2 is SYGVNS. Trimming at V came to 2 bases and at J to 7 bases, leaving 9 bases not matched to a gene. The CDR3 protein is CASSEGTGGVGPQPQHF. The CDR3 bases are TGTGCCAGCAGTGAAGGGACAGGGGGCGTAGGTCCCCAGCCCCAGCATTTT.

The chain links TRBV7-9 to TRBJ2-1; 9 bases agree with TRBD2. The V and J ends lost 5 bases and 8 bases, in that order; junction bases with no gene match: 7. There are 14 residues in the CDR3. CDR1 is SEHNR, CDR2 FQNEAQ, per germline (reference sequence). The CDR3 nucleotides read TGTGCCAGCAGCCGCGGGGGGGCTATCGATGAGCAGTTCTTC. It translates to CASSRGGAIDEQFF.

The chain links TRBV30 to TRBJ1-1, with TRBD1 identical over 8 bases. The germline CDR1 and CDR2 sequences are GTSNPN and SVGIG (reference sequence). This CDR3 comprises 14 residues. With 4 bases clipped from V and 0 bases from J, the junction kept 4 bases outside the gene matches. The CDR3 DNA reads TGTGCCTGGACCCGACAGGGGCTGAACACTGAAGCTTTCTTT. This translates into CAWTRQGLNTEAFF.

The chain combines TRBV5-1 with TRBJ2-5; 9 positions agree with TRBD1. Per the germline V gene, CDR1 is SGHRS and CDR2 is YFSETQ. The ends lost 2 bases at V and 5 bases at J; junction bases unmatched: 4. The CDR3 runs 14 residues. Here the CDR3 reads CASSLQGAGETQYF. The CDR3 coding sequence is TGCGCCAGCAGCTTACAGGGGGCCGGGGAGACCCAGTACTTC.

The chain couples TRBV25-1 to TRBJ2-5, with 8 bases that match TRBD1. V lost 3 bases to trimming and J lost 7 bases; unmatched junction nucleotides: 1. The germline gives CDR1 MGHDK, CDR2 SYGVNS. The CDR3 contains 12 residues. The CDR3 is CASSDDRGTQYF. CDR3 DNA sequence: TGTGCCAGCAGTGATGACAGGGGGACCCAGTACTTC.

This clone was recorded only once. The J gene is TRBJ2-7, the V gene TRBV15, with no clear D. CDR1 and CDR2 from the germline V gene are LNHNV and YYDKDF (reference sequence). The CDR3 runs 14 residues. Trimming pared 0 bases from V and 1 base from J, leaving 7 bases between. CDR3 sequence reads: CATSRERGSYEQYF. CDR3 sequence (DNA): TGTGCCACCAGCAGAGAGCGAGGTTCCTACGAGCAGTACTTC.

The rearrangement uses TRBV29-1 and TRBJ2-7; maybe TRBD2 (6 bases). Germline V gene data show CDR1 as SQVTM and CDR2 as ANQGSEA. This CDR3 is 13 amino acids long. Deletions cut 3 bases from V and 4 bases from J, with 13 bases between. The CDR3 nucleotides read TGCAGCGTTGATCTACCAGGGAGGTACGAGCAGTACTTC. Translating gives CSVDLPGRYEQYF.

The chain links TRBV7-3 to TRBJ2-2, with D perhaps matching TRBD1 (6 bases). Looked up from germline, CDR1 is SGHTA and CDR2 is FQGTGA. Trimming left V 5 bases short and J 5 bases short, with 18 bases between. This CDR3 is 16 amino acids long. The CDR3, as DNA: TGTGCCAGCAGCAACCAACCGGGACAAATAACCGGGGAGCTGTTTTTT. This translates into CASSNQPGQITGELFF.

The chain couples TRBV18 to TRBJ2-1, with TRBD2 identical over 11 bases. CDR3 length: 17 amino acids. Looked up from germline, CDR1 is KGHSH and CDR2 is LQKENI. Germline trimming cut 0 bases from V and 0 bases from J; bases unmatched to any gene: 1. CDR3 DNA sequence: TGTGCCAGCTCACCACCTAGCGGGGGGGCCTCCTACAATGAGCAGTTCTTC. Translating gives CASSPPSGGASYNEQFF.

This clone appeared once. V gene TRBV19 combines with J gene TRBJ1-4; TRBD1 agrees at 7 bases. Germline loops: CDR1 LNHDA, CDR2 SQIVND (reference sequence). V was clipped by 4 bases and J by 3 bases; unmatched bases: 11. The CDR3 has 17 amino acids. CDR3 nucleotide sequence: TGTGCCAGTAGTACTACCCCGAGGAGGGGGCCTAATGAAAAACTGTTTTTT. It translates to CASSTTPRRGPNEKLFF.

The V gene is TRBV7-9, the J gene TRBJ2-5, with TRBD2 identical over 9 bases. In germline, CDR1 is SEHNR, CDR2 FQNEAQ (reference sequence). The CDR3 extends over 15 amino acids. The CDR3: CAITVWRGGRETQYF. DNA for the CDR3: TGTGCTATCACCGTCTGGCGGGGGGGCCGAGAGACCCAGTACTTC.

The gene calls are TRBV6-5 and TRBJ1-6; D is uncertain. Germline V CDR1 and CDR2: MNHEY, SVGAGI. Between the trimmed V and J ends, which lost 2 bases and 14 bases, there was a span of 7 bases. This CDR3 has 11 amino acids. Here the CDR3 DNA reads TGTGCCAGCAGTTACATGGGCGCCCTCCACTTT. Its translation is CASSYMGALHF.

The chain recombines TRBV7-9 with TRBJ2-5, with D possibly TRBD2 on 7 matching bases. The CDR3 has 17 amino acids. V lost 5 bases, J lost 6 bases, and 25 bases lay in between. Germline lookup yields CDR1 SEHNR and CDR2 FQNEAQ (reference sequence). For the CDR3, the DNA is TGTGCCAGCAGCCCGGTCCCCACTAGCGCTCGGGGGCAGACCCAGTACTTC. Translated, it gives CASSPVPTSARGQTQYF.

The chain recombines TRBV7-2 with TRBJ2-2; no reliable D call. Trimming took 2 bases from V and 0 from J, leaving 7 bases between them. The CDR3 has 15 amino acids. Looked up from germline, CDR1 is SGHTA and CDR2 is FQGNSA. CDR3 sequence (DNA): TGTGCCAGCAGCTTATACCGCGCGAACACCGGGGAGCTGTTTTTT. Translation: CASSLYRANTGELFF.

This clone was seen a few times. This chain connects TRBV4-2 to TRBJ2-3; D ambiguous. Looked up from germline, CDR1 is LGHNA and CDR2 is YNFKEQ. The V gene lost 0 bases and the J gene lost 2 bases, with 9 bases spanning the gap. This CDR3 contains 15 residues. CDR3 bases: TGTGCCAGCAGCCAAGAGTCCTTCGTCACAGATACGCAGTATTTT. Amino acids: CASSQESFVTDTQYF.

This CDR3 is CASSQGANYNEQFF. The DNA of the CDR3 is TGTGCCAGCAGCCAGGGGGCAAACTACAATGAGCAGTTCTTC. The rearrangement uses TRBV7-3 and TRBJ2-1; 8 bases agree with TRBD1. CDR1 and CDR2 (germline): SGHTA, FQGTGA. The V and J ends lost 5 bases and 3 bases, in that order; junction bases with no gene match: 3. CDR3 length: 14 residues.